This T cell receptor beta chain was documented in a study of blood T cell repertoires in COVID-19. V lost 0 bases and J 3 bases, leaving 11 bases between the germline ends. Looked up from germline, CDR1 is LGHNA and CDR2 is YSLEER. The CDR3 extends over 16 amino acids. Study processing details: How many nucleated cells were present was estimated from reference gene primer amplification. TCRdb's table, derived via immunoSEQ multiplex PCR, lists solely in-frame clones and lacks some. From that table come the V and J calls and clone size; the DNA was used to work out D and trimming. This sample has more than 60,000 clones; about 90% occur once, and the top ten carry roughly 5.8%.

Sequencing was carried out using peripheral blood. V and J are TRBV4-3 and TRBJ1-4; D is undetermined. The sequence derives from a human donor in a cohort sampled during active COVID-19. CDR3 sequence: CASSQDLYSANEKLFF. The DNA of the CDR3 is TGCGCCAGCAGCCAAGATCTTTACTCGGCTAATGAAAAACTGTTTTTT.